This T cell receptor (beta chain) was profiled in a study of OX40 agonist ivuxolimab in advanced cancers. This clone has just one count. Antigen specificity is unknown. Looked up from germline, CDR1 is SGHRS and CDR2 is YFSETQ. The V end lost 1 base, the J end lost 5 bases, and 9 bases lay between the germline ends. The length of the CDR3 is 13 residues. Study outcomes and limitations: Compared with CD4+, CD8+ T cells on average had more expanded clones. CD4+ and CD8+ T cells in blood underwent clonal expansion by week 6 at 0.1 to 3.0 mg/kg. Among the lowest levels of clonal expansion were found in partial responders at 0.1-3.0 mg/kg.

Generated by immunoSEQ multiplex PCR, the TCRdb table keeps only in-frame clones and is missing some. The sample records about 40,000 clones, 88% being singletons. The TCR was taken from an adult with an advanced solid tumor such as melanoma, head and neck, liver or kidney cancer. Sequenced material: CD4+ or CD8+ T cells sorted from blood, taken in a trial of the OX40 agonist ivuxolimab. V is TRBV5-1 and J is TRBJ1-1; D perhaps matches TRBD1 (6 bases). The CDR3 coding sequence is TGCGCCAGCAGCTTGAACCAGGGGACTGAAGCTTTCTTT. Translation gives CASSLNQGTEAFF. Full variable domain (missing parts from reference TRBV5-1 and TRBJ1-1): KAGVTQTPRYLIKTRGQQVTLSCSPISGHRSVSWYQQTPGQGLQFLFEYFSETQRNKGNFPGRFSGRQFSNSRSEMNVSTLELGDSALYLCASSLNQGTEAFFGQGTRLTVV.